This T cell receptor (beta chain) was identified in a study of blood T cell repertoires in COVID-19. Overall study: Sites across the United States, Italy and Spain contributed samples from acute and convalescent COVID-19. Nucleic acid was either cDNA or gDNA, and it came from T cells, B-cell-depleted T cells, or PBMCs.

This clone appeared once. Trimming took 2 bases from V and 0 from J, leaving 11 bases between them. CDR1 and CDR2 (germline): MNHEY, SMNVEV (reference sequence). The length of the CDR3 is 16 residues. Authors' analysis steps: Reference gene primer amplification yielded estimated nucleated cell counts. Profiled with immunoSEQ multiplex PCR; TCRdb holds only in-frame clones, not every one. V, J and clone size are those of that table, while D and trimming were read from the DNA. The data hold 30,000 to 35,000 clones, with approximately 86% observed a single time. V gene TRBV27 combines with J gene TRBJ2-1; D is unresolved. This sequence was found in a woman in her sixties or seventies with active COVID-19. The sample taken for sequencing was peripheral blood. This CDR3 is CASSLIAEISYNEQFF. The DNA for the CDR3 is TGTGCCAGCAGTTTAATTGCGGAAATCTCCTACAATGAGCAGTTCTTC.